The sequence of this TCR beta chain was determined in a study of T-cell memory formation after mild COVID-19. Germline V CDR1 and CDR2: SQVTM, ANQGSEA. Deletions cut 3 bases from V and 1 base from J, with 7 bases between. This CDR3 has 12 residues. From the 5' RACE reads, TCRdb called clonotypes with MiXCR, one entry per CDR3 protein. The sample holds 400,000 to 500,000 distinct CDR3 sequences; 24% are singletons and the top ten take 7% to 9.5%. This chain joins TRBV29-1 and TRBJ2-7; the D is unclear. This receptor was identified in an adult woman who had mild COVID-19 (a few samples of this study predate the infection). Cell type and time point are not known. Input material: PBMCs or a T cell subset sorted from them (not recorded which). CDR3: CSVDLGSYEQYF. As DNA, the CDR3 is TGCAGCGTTGACCTCGGATCCTACGAGCAGTACTTC.